The clone carrying this T cell receptor (beta chain) has a handful of counts. Its antigen remains unidentified. This specimen comes from a study of blood T cells in healthy people across ages. General study results and limits: CMV status of donors was not determined, possibly confounding expanded clonotype changes.

The donors, healthy Caucasians from Russia, were aged roughly 6 to 90. A second roughly 6 to 12 cycle PCR used barcoded and J-beta primers. MiXCR, run by TCRdb on the 5' RACE reads, gives a single entry per CDR3 protein. The table lists 780,000 or so distinct CDR3 sequences, around 25% of them singletons. V was clipped by 2 bases and J by 8 bases; unmatched bases: 11. Looked up from germline, CDR1 is KGHDR and CDR2 is SFDVKD. CDR3 length: 17 amino acids. These same data were also listed under a study on T cells of mothers and their children. That report adds: The study found thymic selection shapes TCR recombination output similarly in related and unrelated pairs.

The V and J genes are TRBV24-1 and TRBJ2-1; 10 bases are shared with TRBD2. The sequence came from a boy younger than 18 in good health. The material sequenced was blood. Written as DNA, the CDR3 is TGTGCCACCAGTGATTCACCGGGACTAGCGAAATTAGATGAGCAGTTCTTC. This translates into CATSDSPGLAKLDEQFF.